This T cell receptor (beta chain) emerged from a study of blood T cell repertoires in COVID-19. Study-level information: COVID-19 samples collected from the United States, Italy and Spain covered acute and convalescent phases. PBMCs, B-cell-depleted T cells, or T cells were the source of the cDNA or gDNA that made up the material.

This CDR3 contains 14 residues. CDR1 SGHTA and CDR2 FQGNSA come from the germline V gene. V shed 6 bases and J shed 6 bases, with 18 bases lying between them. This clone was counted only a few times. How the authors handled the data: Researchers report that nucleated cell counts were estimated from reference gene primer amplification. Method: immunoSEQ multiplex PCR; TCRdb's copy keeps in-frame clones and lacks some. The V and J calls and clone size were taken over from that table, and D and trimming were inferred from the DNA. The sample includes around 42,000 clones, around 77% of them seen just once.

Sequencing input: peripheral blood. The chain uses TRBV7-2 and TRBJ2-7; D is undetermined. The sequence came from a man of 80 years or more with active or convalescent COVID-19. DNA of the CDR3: TGTGCCAGCAGTCCCATGAGCCTCGCCGGCGAGCAGTACTTC. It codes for CASSPMSLAGEQYF. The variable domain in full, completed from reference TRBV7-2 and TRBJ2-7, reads GAGVSQSPSNKVTEKGKDVELRCDPISGHTALYWYRQSLGQGLEFLIYFQGNSAPDKSGLPSDRFSAERTGGSVSTLTIQRTQQEDSAVYLCASSPMSLAGEQYFGPGTRLTVT.